Each of the 16 T cell receptor beta chains below was sequenced from the same sample in a study of blood T cells in healthy people across ages. Together with a sample-barcoded 5' primer, a J-beta primer mix was included in a second PCR lasting roughly 6 to 12 cycles. One entry per CDR3 protein results from TCRdb running MiXCR on the 5' RACE reads. The table shows around 1,000,000 distinct CDR3 sequences, with approximately 25% occurring only once. These records were also assigned to another study, of T cells of mothers and their children.

The sample taken for sequencing was blood. All receptors come from a girl aged 2 to 9 in good health.

The genes are TRBV24-1 and TRBJ2-1; D is unresolved. The CDR3 has 16 residues. Germline CDR1 and CDR2: KGHDR and SFDVKD. V was trimmed by 3 bases and J by 0 bases, leaving 11 bases between them. CDR3 bases: TGTGCCACCAGTGATCCTCAGTTATCCTCCTACAATGAGCAGTTCTTC. Its translation is CATSDPQLSSYNEQFF.

This rearrangement joins TRBV12-3 or TRBV12-4 to TRBJ2-5; TRBD1 matches at 9 bases. The CDR3 totals 15 residues. With V trimmed by 4 bases and J by 9 bases, 12 bases remained unmatched. CDR3 loop: CASSYEQGALGAQYF. The CDR3 region has the DNA TGTGCCAGCAGTTATGAACAGGGGGCACTGGGGGCCCAGTACTTC.

The chain recombines TRBV6-5 with TRBJ1-5, with D maybe TRBD1 (5 bases). The CDR3 length is 13 residues. CDR1 and CDR2 from the germline V gene are MNHEY and SVGAGI. V was shortened by 7 bases and J by 5 bases, with 12 bases between the two germline ends. The CDR3 nucleotides read TGTGCCAGCAACCGGGGGAAAGATCAGCCCCAGCATTTT. Its translation: CASNRGKDQPQHF.

The table lists this clonotype with a few counts. V and J are TRBV29-1 and TRBJ2-7; 9 positions agree with TRBD2. V gave up 7 bases and J gave up 5 bases; unmatched junction bases: 9. In germline, CDR1 is SQVTM, CDR2 ANQGSEA. The CDR3 extends over 13 amino acids. CDR3: CSGTLAGTHEQYF. The DNA for the CDR3 is TGCAGCGGGACCCTAGCGGGAACTCACGAGCAGTACTTC.

This clonotype was recorded at least ten times. An end of the junction does not agree with germline; a read error may underlie this. This sequence joins TRBV5-1 and TRBJ2-5; TRBD2 agrees at 11 bases. The CDR3 extends over 15 amino acids. Germline V gene sequence: CDR1 SGHRS, CDR2 YFSETQ. CDR3 loop: CASSSGTSGQETQYF. The CDR3, as DNA: TGTGCCAGCAGTTCCGGGACTAGCGGACAAGAGACCCAGTACTTC.

The V call is TRBV5-1, the J call TRBJ2-7; 8 bases line up with TRBD2. The CDR3 totals 15 residues. The V segment lost 4 bases and the J segment 2 bases; nucleotides outside the gene matches: 8. The germline V gene encodes CDR1 SGHRS and CDR2 YFSETQ. This CDR3 is CASSASGSHPYEQYF. As DNA, the CDR3 is TGCGCCAGCAGCGCCAGCGGGAGTCACCCCTACGAGCAGTACTTC.

This chain joins TRBV4-2 and TRBJ2-4; possibly TRBD2 for D (7 bases). Looked up from germline, CDR1 is LGHNA and CDR2 is YNFKEQ. V lost 0 bases to trimming and J lost 8 bases, with 14 bases between them. This CDR3 spans 15 amino acids. Here the CDR3 reads CASSQEGGPQDIQYF. Here the CDR3 DNA reads TGTGCCAGCAGCCAAGAGGGGGGGCCCCAGGACATTCAGTACTTC.

The J gene is TRBJ2-1, the V gene TRBV14, with 12 bases that match TRBD1. The V and J ends lost 1 base and 9 bases, in that order; junction bases with no gene match: 7. Germline V CDR1 and CDR2: SGHDN, FVKESK. CDR3 length equals 16 residues. CDR3 sequence reads: CASSQGWGTGGSEQFF. As DNA, the CDR3 is TGTGCCAGCAGCCAAGGGTGGGGGACAGGGGGCAGTGAGCAGTTCTTC.

This rearrangement joins TRBV7-9 to TRBJ2-4; 7 positions agree with TRBD2. The CDR3 is 15 residues long. J lost 6 bases, V lost 6 bases, and 11 bases had no gene match. The germline V gene encodes CDR1 SEHNR and CDR2 FQNEAQ (reference sequence). The DNA for the CDR3 is TGTGCCAGCAGTTTCAGGGAGGGGTCTGGAAACATTCAGTACTTC. This codes for CASSFREGSGNIQYF. The full variable domain, with the rest looked up from reference TRBV7-9 and TRBJ2-4, is DTGVSQNPRHKITKRGQNVTFRCDPISEHNRLYWYRQTLGQGPEFLTYFQNEAQLEKSRLLSDRFSAERPKGSFSTLEIQRTEQGDSAMYLCASSFREGSGNIQYFGAGTRLSVL.

Written as DNA, the CDR3 is TGTGCCAGCAGCCTCCTCCCTAATGAAAAACTGTTTTTT. It is translated as CASSLLPNEKLFF. The V gene is TRBV3-1, the J gene TRBJ1-4; no firm D call. The CDR3 contains 13 residues. Germline V gene lookup returns CDR1 LGHDT and CDR2 YNNKEL (reference sequence). Between the trimmed V and J ends, which lost 4 bases and 3 bases, there was a span of 6 bases. Together with reference TRBV3-1 and TRBJ1-4, the CDR3 gives the full variable domain: DTAVSQTPKYLVTQMGNDKSIKCEQNLGHDTMYWYKQDSKKFLKIMFSYNNKELIINETVPNRFSPKSPDKAHLNLHINSLELGDSAVYFCASSLLPNEKLFFGSGTQLSVL.

V usage is TRBV2 and J usage is TRBJ2-5; 8 bases align to TRBD2. The J call may be mistaken, given a closer DNA end match to TRBJ2-1. CDR1 is SNHLY and CDR2 is FYNNEI in the germline V gene. CDR3 size: 14 residues. In DNA form, the CDR3 reads TGTGCCAGCATGCGGGGGGACCAATACAATGAGCAGTTCTTC. Protein: CASMRGDQYNEQFF.

This sequence joins TRBV6-6 and TRBJ1-1; a possible D gene is TRBD1 (6 bases). This CDR3 is 11 amino acids long. Trimming took off 11 bases at V and 6 bases at J, with 13 bases between the two ends. Germline CDR1 MNHNY, CDR2 SVGAGI (reference sequence). CDR3: CAGGWGPEAFF. The CDR3 nucleotides read TGTGCCGGAGGGTGGGGGCCTGAAGCTTTCTTT.

This clonotype was seen only a few times. The chain carries TRBV19 and TRBJ1-3; no definite D call. Trimming took 6 bases from V and 0 from J, leaving 6 bases between them. The CDR3 loop spans 13 amino acids. The germline gives CDR1 LNHDA, CDR2 SQIVND (reference sequence). For the CDR3, the DNA is TGTGCCAGTAGGATAAGCTCTGGAAACACCATATATTTT. As protein: CASRISSGNTIYF.

The gene calls are TRBV28 and TRBJ2-1; D unresolved. CDR1 and CDR2 from the germline V gene are MDHEN and SYDVKM. Trimming left V 7 bases short and J 6 bases short, with 19 bases between. The CDR3 spans 15 residues. The CDR3 DNA sequence: TGTGCCAGCACCCTTTCCTATTGGGCTAGCAATGAGCAGTTCTTC. It codes for CASTLSYWASNEQFF. Looking up the rest from reference TRBV28 and TRBJ2-1 gives the full variable domain: DVKVTQSSRYLVKRTGEKVFLECVQDMDHENMFWYRQDPGLGLRLIYFSYDVKMKEKGDIPEGYSVSREKKERFSLILESASTNQTSMYLCASTLSYWASNEQFFGPGTRLTVL.

The chain joins TRBV29-1 to TRBJ2-7, with a weak D call TRBD1 (5 bases). The germline V gene has CDR1 SQVTM and CDR2 ANQGSEA. This CDR3 is built from 11 residues. V lost 3 bases, J lost 4 bases, and 7 bases lay in between. CDR3 loop: CSVETEYEQYF. The CDR3 bases are TGCAGCGTTGAGACAGAATACGAGCAGTACTTC.

This clonotype occurred a few times. The V call is TRBV7-8, the J call TRBJ2-3, with D tentatively TRBD2 (6 bases). Germline V gene lookup returns CDR1 SGHVS and CDR2 FQNEAQ. The CDR3 has 14 residues. Trimming pared 5 bases from V and 9 bases from J, leaving 18 bases between. The CDR3 spells CASSQAGWGLTQYF. For the CDR3, the DNA is TGTGCCAGCAGCCAGGCCGGTTGGGGACTCACGCAGTATTTT.